This entry features one T cell receptor beta chain sequence. The sample originates from a study of blood T cell repertoires in COVID-19. In the study overall: The samples span acute and convalescent COVID-19 from the United States, Italy and Spain. The cDNA or gDNA used as material had been derived from T cells, B-cell-depleted T cells, or PBMCs.

Authors' analysis steps: Researchers report that nucleated cell counts were estimated from reference gene primer amplification. Sequenced by immunoSEQ multiplex PCR; TCRdb stores in-frame clones only, minus some. V and J calls and clone size are as listed in that table; D and trimming were resolved from the DNA. The sample includes fewer than 85,000 clones, approximately 79% of them seen just once. V shed 7 bases and J shed 1 base, with 7 bases lying between them. The CDR3 spans 12 residues. Germline V gene lookup returns CDR1 SNHLY and CDR2 FYNNEI. This receptor was obtained from a human donor with acute or convalescent COVID-19. The donor label of this sample is uncertain. Sequencing used peripheral blood. The chain recombines TRBV2 with TRBJ2-5, with D perhaps TRBD2 (5 bases). The CDR3 here is CASNGLQETQYF. Here the CDR3 DNA reads TGTGCCAGCAACGGACTCCAAGAGACCCAGTACTTC.